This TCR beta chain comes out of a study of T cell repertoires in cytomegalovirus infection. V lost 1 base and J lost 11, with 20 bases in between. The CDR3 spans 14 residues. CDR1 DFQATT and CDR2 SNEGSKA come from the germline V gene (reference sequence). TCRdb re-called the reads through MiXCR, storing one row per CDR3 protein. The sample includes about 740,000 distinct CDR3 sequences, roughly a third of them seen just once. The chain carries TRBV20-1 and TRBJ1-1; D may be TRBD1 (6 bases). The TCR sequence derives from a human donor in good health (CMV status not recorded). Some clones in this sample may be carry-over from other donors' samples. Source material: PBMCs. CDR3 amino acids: CSARVVDWGARAFF. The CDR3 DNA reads TGCAGTGCTAGAGTGGTAGATTGGGGGGCGCGGGCTTTCTTT.